These T cell receptor beta chains were read from a single sample in a study of vaccination effects on CD4 cells after COVID-19. Their cognate antigens are unknown. Produced via immunoSEQ multiplex PCR; TCRdb's table is partial and in-frame only. Here the sample spans under 30,000 clones, roughly two thirds being singletons. Specimen: CD4+ T cells from PBMCs cultured without peptide, collected before COVID-19 vaccination. These TCRs come from a human donor who received a COVID-19 vaccine. Both conserved end residues are trimmed from each CDR3. Each record gives: J gene, clone size, V gene, CDR3 protein. Rows may omit the clone size; those that give it use once, few, many or a size class.

>TRBJ1-4|-|TRBV30
AWSDPRQRINEKLF
>TRBJ2-3|-|TRBV19
ASSIWGSADTQY
>TRBJ1-2|-|TRBV29-1
SVEDTTYGYT
>TRBJ1-5|-|TRBV7-9
ASSGQGQPQH
>TRBJ2-5|-|TRBV19
ASSIELKQGGQETQY
>TRBJ2-3|-|TRBV11-2
ASSWGLPGTDTQY
>TRBJ2-4|-|TRBV5-8
ASSLRVVAKNIQY
>TRBJ2-5|-|TRBV4-2
ASSQVPGFPSQGETQY
>TRBJ2-7|-|TRBV19
ASSISGSYEQY
>TRBJ2-1|few|TRBV4-1
ASSLENLSDEQF
>TRBJ2-7|few|TRBV19
ASSRTGTSFGYEQY
>TRBJ1-5|-|TRBV4-2
ASSQDPAASNQPQH
>TRBJ1-4|-|TRBV19
ASKPGGAGNEKLF
>TRBJ1-1|-|TRBV6-6
ASSYPRRGLNTEAF
>TRBJ2-7|-|TRBV6-6
ASSRGPTYEQY
>TRBJ1-2|-|TRBV3-1/TRBV3-2
ASSQHDAGGASGYT
>TRBJ1-1|-|TRBV7-9
ASSLAWVATEAF
>TRBJ2-3|-|TRBV7-2
ASKKREAGTDTQY
>TRBJ2-5|-|TRBV7-2
ASRKKSLKQETQY
>TRBJ1-1|-|TRBV5-5
ASSLEGGNTEAF
>TRBJ1-2|-|TRBV24-1
ATSDLPGTEDYT
>TRBJ1-1|once|TRBV9
ASSPQGMNTEAF
>TRBJ2-3|-|TRBV6-1
ASSERERETDTQY
>TRBJ2-7|-|TRBV5-1
ASSLDRGGDEQY
>TRBJ2-7|-|TRBV14
ASSQLSTWSSYEQY
>TRBJ2-1|few|TRBV6-5
ASSYESSGLNEQF
>TRBJ2-1|-|TRBV7-9
ASSFLGHNEQF
>TRBJ2-4|few|TRBV12-3/TRBV12-4
ASSLAAKNIQY
>TRBJ2-7|-|TRBV5-1
ASSLGYGPSYEQY
>TRBJ1-6|-|TRBV7-9
ASSADNSPLH
>TRBJ2-2|-|TRBV6-5
ASTLEGSTGELF
>TRBJ2-7|few|TRBV11-2
ASSLSGDYEQY
>TRBJ2-1|-|TRBV19
ATVAGGRINEQF
>TRBJ2-7|few|TRBV5-1
ASSFAASYEQY
>TRBJ2-1|-|TRBV19
ASSISGRQLIDEQF
>TRBJ1-5|-|TRBV5-5
ASSLQGGRGPQH
>TRBJ2-2|-|TRBV2
ASSAVTANTGELF
>TRBJ2-3|few|TRBV5-1
ASSFFEPLTDTQY
>TRBJ2-3|few|TRBV9
ASSVATSGAGDTQY
>TRBJ1-2|few|TRBV5-5
ASSWTGTNGYT
>TRBJ2-1|-|TRBV4-1
ASSQDILRGREQF
>TRBJ1-2|-|TRBV5-6
ASSLGTGYGYT
>TRBJ1-2|-|TRBV10-3
AISIPGQNYGYT